A selection of T cell receptor beta chains follows, all from one sample in a study of shared clonotypes between healthy human individuals. Assay used: immunoSEQ multiplex PCR; TCRdb lists only in-frame clones, some missing. The sample consists of about 470,000 clones, about 85% of them appearing once. Sequencing was carried out using PBMCs. The receptors were gathered from a woman aged 40-49 years in good health. Some clones in this sample may be carry-over from other donors' samples. CDR3s include the opening cysteine and the closing phenylalanine or tryptophan.

V	J	CDR3
TRBV28	TRBJ2-1	CASTPGNGDEQFF
TRBV7-3	TRBJ2-7	CASSLTGTGYEQYF
TRBV19	TRBJ2-7	CASSIAGGTYEQYF
TRBV19	TRBJ1-1	CASSRGDPGQRDTEAFF
TRBV28	TRBJ1-2	CATPTQGAGYGYTF
TRBV6-1	TRBJ2-7	CASSGGTGVRYEQYF
TRBV4-2	TRBJ2-7	CASSQEGQGGREQYF
TRBV19	TRBJ2-6	CASSMWGSLDSGANVLTF
TRBV7-9	TRBJ1-1	CASSESGQGAEAFF
TRBV7-2	TRBJ2-2	CASSFTRAGELFF
TRBV5-4	TRBJ2-7	CASSAGGGPIYEQYF
TRBV9	TRBJ2-3	CASSLRAYTDTQYF
TRBV5-1	TRBJ2-3	CASSLTRTGDTQYF
TRBV25-1	TRBJ2-1	CASDGSMGSSYNEQFF
TRBV5-1	TRBJ1-5	CASSFTGNQPQHF
TRBV5-1	TRBJ2-2	CASSFGGELFF
TRBV5-1	TRBJ2-3	CASSLGGTSTDTQYF
TRBV29-1	TRBJ1-1	CSVWAREGGTEAFF
TRBV10-3	TRBJ1-2	CAISESRGDYGYTF
TRBV6-1	TRBJ1-4	CASSELGGANEKLFF
TRBV28	TRBJ2-3	CASSAGQGGFSDTQYF
TRBV7-9	TRBJ1-6	CASSPVGSGLIHF
TRBV2	TRBJ2-2	CASSLSGRNTGELFF
TRBV5-1	TRBJ2-7	CASSPGLAGVAYEQYF
TRBV4-3	TRBJ2-3	CASSTGGEGDTQYF
TRBV5-1	TRBJ2-3	CASRAGTYFTDTQYF
TRBV5-1	TRBJ2-5	CASSLAGTDGETQYF
TRBV27	TRBJ2-1	CASSPAVYNEQFF
TRBV2	TRBJ2-2	CASSVSGSRTGELFF
TRBV7-8	TRBJ2-7	CATVGIASYEQYF
TRBV21-1	TRBJ2-6	CASSKVGISGANVLTF
TRBV30	TRBJ1-3	CAWSVPYTGSGNTIYF
TRBV25-1	TRBJ2-3	CASRKAGAPDTQYF
TRBV7-2	TRBJ2-1	CASSSDRVFYNEQFF
TRBV7-3	TRBJ2-1	CASSFGPSGRRNEQFF
TRBV5-4	TRBJ1-1	CASSQPGPTWGEAFF
TRBV19	TRBJ2-1	CASRKSGGPYNEQFF